This T cell receptor (beta chain) was identified in a study of radiotherapy plus CTLA-4 blockade in lung cancer. Germline-derived CDR1 and CDR2 are SQVTM and ANQGSEA. J lost 5 bases, V lost 5 bases, and 2 bases had no gene match. CDR3 length equals 12 residues. Overall study results and limits: There was expansion of tumor-derived TCR clones in blood after radiotherapy plus ipilimumab.

This clone was counted once. Its antigen is currently unknown. The table came from immunoSEQ multiplex PCR; TCRdb's copy has only in-frame clones and leaves some out. The sample shows about 120,000 clones, nearly 80% of them seen only once. This receptor was identified in a human donor with non-small cell lung cancer who had a partial response to radiotherapy plus ipilimumab. Here the sequenced sample was peripheral blood, taken from a patient treated with radiotherapy plus ipilimumab. The chain has TRBV29-1 and TRBJ2-3; 9 bases line up with TRBD2. This CDR3 reads CSVKAGGDTQYF. CDR3 in DNA: TGCAGCGTTAAAGCGGGAGGAGATACGCAGTATTTT.